One and the same sample provided the 31 T cell receptor beta chains below, sequenced in a study of cytomegalovirus exposure and HLA in healthy donors. The study ran its PCR with 60 Vbeta and 13 Jbeta primers. Produced via immunoSEQ multiplex PCR; TCRdb's table is partial and in-frame only. The sample holds about 160,000 clones, 70% to 80% seen once. The sample comprised PBMCs. These receptors all come from a woman between 45 and 60 years old in good health and CMV-seronegative.

V usage is TRBV4-1 and J usage is TRBJ2-7; D is perhaps TRBD1 (6 bases). Trimming left V 0 bases short and J 2 bases short, with 11 bases between. Germline CDR1 is MGHRA and CDR2 is YSYEKL. The CDR3 runs to 15 residues. CDR3 in amino acids: CASSQEGGFAYEQYF. CDR3 in DNA: TGCGCCAGCAGCCAAGAAGGGGGTTTTGCCTACGAGCAGTACTTC.

The chain employs TRBV4-2 and TRBJ2-2; tentatively, D is TRBD2 (6 bases). Per the germline V gene, CDR1 is LGHNA and CDR2 is YNFKEQ. The CDR3 runs 15 residues. Trimming cost V 5 bases and J 6 bases, with 16 bases left between them. The CDR3, as DNA: TGTGCCAGCAGCGAACGAACGACTAGTGCCGGGGAGCTGTTTTTT. It encodes CASSERTTSAGELFF.

The V gene is TRBV5-1, the J gene TRBJ1-2; D gene ambiguous. The CDR3 sequence is 13 residues long. CDR1 is SGHRS and CDR2 is YFSETQ in the germline V gene. Trimming removed 7 bases at V and 8 bases at J, with 18 bases between. Here the CDR3 reads CASAQVMRGGYTF. Here the CDR3 DNA reads TGCGCCAGCGCCCAAGTAATGCGGGGAGGCTACACCTTC.

The CDR3 bases are TGTGCCAGCGGCCCTTCCACAGGGATTTGGGAAAAACTGTTTTTT. Its protein is CASGPSTGIWEKLFF. The J gene is TRBJ1-4, the V gene TRBV7-2, with D possibly TRBD1 on 6 matching bases. Trimming removed 8 bases from V and 8 bases from J, with 21 bases in between. CDR1 and CDR2 from the germline V gene are SGHTA and FQGNSA. The CDR3 sequence is 15 residues long.

The chain employs TRBV2 and TRBJ2-5, with D possibly being TRBD2 (6 bases). Trimming left V 5 bases short and J 5 bases short, with 12 bases between. The germline V gene has CDR1 SNHLY and CDR2 FYNNEI. The CDR3 is 13 residues long. CDR3 loop: CASSQGGGETQYF. CDR3 sequence (DNA): TGTGCCAGCAGTCAGGGAGGAGGGGAGACCCAGTACTTC.

The chain links TRBV6-4 to TRBJ2-1; 11 bases map to TRBD1. Trimming at V came to 2 bases and at J to 10 bases, leaving 7 bases not matched to a gene. The CDR3 has 15 residues. In germline, CDR1 is MRHNA, CDR2 SNTAGT. This CDR3 reads CASSDRDRGREEQFF. The CDR3 region has the DNA TGTGCCAGCAGTGACCGGGACAGGGGGAGAGAGGAGCAGTTCTTC.

The gene calls are TRBV5-4 and TRBJ2-5; 7 bases agree with TRBD1. Germline lookup yields CDR1 SGHNT and CDR2 YYREEE (reference sequence). This CDR3 region has 12 residues. V was pared by 9 bases and J by 2 bases, with 4 bases of the junction left unmatched. The CDR3 protein is CAMTRGQETQYF. The CDR3 coding sequence is TGTGCCATGACCAGGGGGCAAGAGACCCAGTACTTC. The full variable domain, with the rest looked up from reference TRBV5-4 and TRBJ2-5, is ETGVTQSPTHLIKTRGQQVTLRCSSQSGHNTVSWYQQALGQGPQFIFQYYREEENGRGNFPPRFSGLQFPNYSSELNVNALELDDSALYLCAMTRGQETQYFGPGTRLLVL.

V and J are TRBV7-9 and TRBJ2-1, with TRBD1 matching 8 bases. CDR1 and CDR2 from the germline V gene are SEHNR and FQNEAQ (reference sequence). V was pared by 6 bases and J by 8 bases, with 9 bases of the junction left unmatched. This CDR3 has 14 residues. The CDR3 sequence is CASSPRTGRDEQFF. For the CDR3, the DNA is TGTGCCAGCAGTCCTCGGACAGGGAGAGATGAGCAGTTCTTC.

This sequence joins TRBV7-2 and TRBJ1-3; no definite D call. Looked up from germline, CDR1 is SGHTA and CDR2 is FQGNSA. V shed 2 bases and J shed 4 bases, with 12 bases lying between them. CDR3 size: 15 residues. As DNA, the CDR3 is TGTGCCAGCAGCTTACAGCTGGGAGAAGGAAACACCATATATTTT. Translation gives CASSLQLGEGNTIYF.

Only one count was recorded for this clone. V is TRBV18 and J is TRBJ2-7; 9 positions agree with TRBD1. With 3 bases clipped from V and 6 bases from J, the junction kept 18 bases outside the gene matches. Germline CDR1 is KGHSH and CDR2 is LQKENI. This CDR3 contains 18 residues. CDR3 in amino acids: CASSPGGTGILGAVEQYF. CDR3 coding DNA: TGTGCCAGCTCACCCGGAGGGACAGGGATCCTCGGTGCGGTCGAGCAGTACTTC.

This clone was counted only a few times. This chain links TRBV28 with TRBJ2-7; the D gene is possibly TRBD1 (6 bases). V shed 6 bases and J shed 2 bases, with 11 bases lying between them. This CDR3 contains 13 residues. Germline V gives CDR1 MDHEN, CDR2 SYDVKM. The DNA for the CDR3 is TGTGCCAGCAGCCTTACAGGGACCTACGAGCAGTACTTC. Protein: CASSLTGTYEQYF. Full variable domain (outside the CDR3, taken from reference TRBV28 and TRBJ2-7): DVKVTQSSRYLVKRTGEKVFLECVQDMDHENMFWYRQDPGLGLRLIYFSYDVKMKEKGDIPEGYSVSREKKERFSLILESASTNQTSMYLCASSLTGTYEQYFGPGTRLTVT.

The CDR3 DNA follows: TGTGCCAGCTCACCACCGGACAGGGCCCGCACAGATACGCAGTATTTT. Translating it yields CASSPPDRARTDTQYF. This chain connects TRBV18 to TRBJ2-3, with TRBD1 matching over 8 bases. The germline CDR1 and CDR2 sequences are KGHSH and LQKENI. CDR3 size: 16 residues. V trimming: 0 bases; J trimming: 1 base; junction bases outside the gene matches: 3.

The chain uses TRBV28 and TRBJ2-7, with a weak D call TRBD2 (5 bases). Looked up from germline, CDR1 is MDHEN and CDR2 is SYDVKM. This CDR3 is built from 15 residues. V was shortened by 4 bases and J by 3 bases, with 16 bases between the two germline ends. The CDR3 region has the DNA TGTGCCAGCAGTTCGCCCGGGGAGCCCTACTACGAGCAGTACTTC. Its protein is CASSSPGEPYYEQYF.

This chain links TRBV27 with TRBJ2-7; tentatively, D is TRBD2 (5 bases). This CDR3 spans 14 amino acids. Germline CDR1 and CDR2: MNHEY and SMNVEV (reference sequence). The V end lost 8 bases, the J end lost 4 bases, and 18 bases lay between the germline ends. The CDR3 is CASGLGEEYYEQYF. The CDR3 nucleotides are TGTGCCAGCGGACTCGGCGAGGAGTATTACGAGCAGTACTTC.

V is TRBV9 and J is TRBJ2-5, with D unresolved. V shed 4 bases and J shed 5 bases, with 9 bases lying between them. Germline values: CDR1 SGDLS, CDR2 YYNGEE. This CDR3 is 12 amino acids long. The CDR3 coding sequence is TGTGCCAGCAGCCCCCGTGAGGAGACCCAGTACTTC. It encodes CASSPREETQYF.

The CDR3 here is CASSYQGLQGAGEQYF. CDR3 coding DNA: TGTGCCAGCAGTTACCAAGGCTTACAGGGGGCGGGGGAGCAGTACTTC. V is TRBV6-6 and J is TRBJ2-5, with TRBD1 matching 9 bases. V lost 2 bases to trimming and J lost 11 bases; unmatched junction nucleotides: 15. Looked up from germline, CDR1 is MNHNY and CDR2 is SVGAGI (reference sequence). This CDR3 contains 16 residues.

J is TRBJ1-3 and V is TRBV13; 7 nucleotides align to TRBD1. The CDR3 totals 15 residues. The V gene's germline CDR1 is PRHDT and CDR2 FYEKMQ (reference sequence). V was pared by 5 bases and J by 3 bases, with 7 bases of the junction left unmatched. CDR3 region: CASSRDSADGNTIYF. In DNA, the CDR3 is TGTGCCAGCAGCCGGGACAGTGCTGATGGAAACACCATATATTTT.

For this clone: Other nucleotide sequences in the sample specify the same CDR3. The chain combines TRBV30 with TRBJ2-3; the D is unclear. Germline V gives CDR1 GTSNPN, CDR2 SVGIG (reference sequence). Trimming pared 4 bases from V and 10 bases from J, leaving 15 bases between. The CDR3 is 12 residues long. The chain's CDR3 is CAWNFGPGPQYF. Here the CDR3 DNA reads TGTGCCTGGAACTTTGGGCCCGGTCCGCAGTATTTT. The entire variable domain, with the rest obtained from reference TRBV30 and TRBJ2-3, is as follows: SQTIHQWPATLVQPVGSPLSLECTVEGTSNPNLYWYRQAAGRGLQLLFYSVGIGQISSEVPQNLSASRPQDRQFILSSKKLLLSDSGFYLCAWNFGPGPQYFGPGTRLTVL.

This clone was seen just once. The chain joins TRBV9 to TRBJ2-2; D is perhaps TRBD1 (5 bases). The germline gives CDR1 SGDLS, CDR2 YYNGEE. CDR3 length: 13 residues. V was clipped by 3 bases and J by 4 bases, with 7 bases between them. DNA of the CDR3: TGTGCCAGCAGCGCGACAGCCACCGGGGAGCTGTTTTTT. Protein: CASSATATGELFF.

This clone was detected once. The V gene is TRBV28, the J gene TRBJ2-2; 12 bases are a match to TRBD2. From germline, CDR1 is MDHEN and CDR2 SYDVKM. The CDR3 runs 17 residues. Trimming removed 6 bases from V and 1 base from J; junction bases left unmatched: 6. CDR3 in amino acids: CASSQPGLAGNTGELFF. Here the CDR3 DNA reads TGTGCCAGCAGCCAACCGGGACTAGCGGGGAACACCGGGGAGCTGTTTTTT.

The chain joins TRBV9 to TRBJ2-3; TRBD2 aligns across 10 bases. V shed 3 bases, J shed 4 bases, and the junction held 8 bases outside the gene matches. The length of the CDR3 is 16 residues. From germline, CDR1 is SGDLS and CDR2 YYNGEE. The chain's CDR3 is CASSGPGLAMSDTQYF. In nucleotides, the CDR3 is TGTGCCAGCAGCGGACCGGGACTAGCGATGTCAGATACGCAGTATTTT.

The J gene is TRBJ1-5, the V gene TRBV6-7, with 12 positions matching TRBD1. TRBV6-7 is known as an ORF, though its function is uncertain. The V and J ends lost 2 bases and 3 bases, in that order; junction bases with no gene match: 8. The CDR3 consists of 18 residues. The CDR3 loop reads CASSYPGQGARVNQPQHF. For the CDR3, the DNA is TGTGCCAGCAGTTACCCGGGACAGGGGGCGCGGGTCAATCAGCCCCAGCATTTT.

This chain joins TRBV28 and TRBJ1-5; no reliable D call. Germline values: CDR1 MDHEN, CDR2 SYDVKM. V was shortened by 3 bases and J by 2 bases, with 5 bases between the two germline ends. This CDR3 has 13 residues. The CDR3 protein is CASSFYGNQPQHF. CDR3 DNA: TGTGCCAGCAGTTTCTACGGCAATCAGCCCCAGCATTTT. Full variable domain (rest looked up from reference TRBV28 and TRBJ1-5): DVKVTQSSRYLVKRTGEKVFLECVQDMDHENMFWYRQDPGLGLRLIYFSYDVKMKEKGDIPEGYSVSREKKERFSLILESASTNQTSMYLCASSFYGNQPQHFGDGTRLSIL.

The chain is built from TRBV10-2 and TRBJ2-3; 10 bases agree with TRBD1. Germline V gene sequence: CDR1 WSHSY, CDR2 SAAADI. The CDR3 extends over 16 amino acids. The junction had 5 bases not matched to a gene; V was cut back by 1 base and J by 4 bases. CDR3 sequence: CASSEWTGGNSDTQYF. CDR3 DNA sequence: TGCGCCAGCAGTGAGTGGACAGGGGGGAACTCAGATACGCAGTATTTT.

The J gene is TRBJ1-6, the V gene TRBV5-1; tentative D call: TRBD1 (5 bases). The CDR3 has 14 amino acids. V was shortened by 2 bases and J by 6 bases, with 9 bases between the two germline ends. Germline V gene lookup returns CDR1 SGHRS and CDR2 YFSETQ. CDR3 protein: CASSFGGGNSPLHF. The CDR3 DNA follows: TGCGCCAGCAGCTTTGGGGGGGGTAATTCACCCCTCCACTTT.

This clone was observed a few times. This rearrangement joins TRBV18 to TRBJ1-1; 8 nucleotides match TRBD1. Trimming removed 3 bases from V and 4 bases from J; junction bases left unmatched: 10. The CDR3 sequence is 16 residues long. Germline CDR1 reads KGHSH; CDR2 reads LQKENI. CDR3 in DNA: TGTGCCAGCTCACCTCTCGACAGGGGATCGCGCACTGAAGCTTTCTTT. This translates into CASSPLDRGSRTEAFF.

The chain is built from TRBV4-1 and TRBJ2-7, with a possible D match to TRBD1 (6 bases). Trimming took 4 bases from V and 2 from J, leaving 27 bases between them. Germline lookup yields CDR1 MGHRA and CDR2 YSYEKL. This CDR3 comprises 19 residues. CDR3 loop: CASSPSDVGAFLATYEQYF. The CDR3 nucleotides read TGCGCCAGCAGCCCCTCAGACGTGGGGGCCTTCCTGGCAACCTACGAGCAGTACTTC.

V is TRBV28 and J is TRBJ1-6, with D unclear. The CDR3 spans 14 residues. From germline, CDR1 is MDHEN and CDR2 SYDVKM. Trimming cost V 4 bases and J 6 bases, with 10 bases left between them. The DNA for the CDR3 is TGTGCCAGCAGTTCACCAAGCGGTAATTCACCCCTCCACTTT. Protein sequence: CASSSPSGNSPLHF.

The chain recombines TRBV4-3 with TRBJ1-3; possible D gene TRBD1, 6 bases. Germline assignment: CDR1 LGHNA and CDR2 YSLEER. The ends were cut back, 1 base at V and 4 bases at J, with 11 bases in the middle. There are 15 residues in the CDR3. CDR3 in amino acids: CASSQGTAPGNTIYF. The CDR3 DNA reads TGCGCCAGCAGCCAAGGGACAGCACCAGGAAACACCATATATTTT.

J is TRBJ1-2 and V is TRBV4-2; possibly TRBD1 for D (5 bases). The germline V gene encodes CDR1 LGHNA and CDR2 YNFKEQ. V lost 0 bases to trimming and J lost 6 bases, with 14 bases between them. CDR3 length: 15 amino acids. The CDR3 spells CASSQDPGNRDGYTF. The CDR3 DNA reads TGTGCCAGCAGCCAAGACCCAGGGAATAGGGATGGCTACACCTTC.

The chain links TRBV7-2 to TRBJ2-1, with a possible D match to TRBD2 (5 bases). CDR1 SGHTA and CDR2 FQGNSA come from the germline V gene. V lost 5 bases and J 3 bases, leaving 8 bases between the germline ends. CDR3 length: 13 residues. The CDR3 region is CASSTGIYNEQFF. In nucleotides, the CDR3 is TGTGCCAGCAGCACCGGGATCTACAATGAGCAGTTCTTC.